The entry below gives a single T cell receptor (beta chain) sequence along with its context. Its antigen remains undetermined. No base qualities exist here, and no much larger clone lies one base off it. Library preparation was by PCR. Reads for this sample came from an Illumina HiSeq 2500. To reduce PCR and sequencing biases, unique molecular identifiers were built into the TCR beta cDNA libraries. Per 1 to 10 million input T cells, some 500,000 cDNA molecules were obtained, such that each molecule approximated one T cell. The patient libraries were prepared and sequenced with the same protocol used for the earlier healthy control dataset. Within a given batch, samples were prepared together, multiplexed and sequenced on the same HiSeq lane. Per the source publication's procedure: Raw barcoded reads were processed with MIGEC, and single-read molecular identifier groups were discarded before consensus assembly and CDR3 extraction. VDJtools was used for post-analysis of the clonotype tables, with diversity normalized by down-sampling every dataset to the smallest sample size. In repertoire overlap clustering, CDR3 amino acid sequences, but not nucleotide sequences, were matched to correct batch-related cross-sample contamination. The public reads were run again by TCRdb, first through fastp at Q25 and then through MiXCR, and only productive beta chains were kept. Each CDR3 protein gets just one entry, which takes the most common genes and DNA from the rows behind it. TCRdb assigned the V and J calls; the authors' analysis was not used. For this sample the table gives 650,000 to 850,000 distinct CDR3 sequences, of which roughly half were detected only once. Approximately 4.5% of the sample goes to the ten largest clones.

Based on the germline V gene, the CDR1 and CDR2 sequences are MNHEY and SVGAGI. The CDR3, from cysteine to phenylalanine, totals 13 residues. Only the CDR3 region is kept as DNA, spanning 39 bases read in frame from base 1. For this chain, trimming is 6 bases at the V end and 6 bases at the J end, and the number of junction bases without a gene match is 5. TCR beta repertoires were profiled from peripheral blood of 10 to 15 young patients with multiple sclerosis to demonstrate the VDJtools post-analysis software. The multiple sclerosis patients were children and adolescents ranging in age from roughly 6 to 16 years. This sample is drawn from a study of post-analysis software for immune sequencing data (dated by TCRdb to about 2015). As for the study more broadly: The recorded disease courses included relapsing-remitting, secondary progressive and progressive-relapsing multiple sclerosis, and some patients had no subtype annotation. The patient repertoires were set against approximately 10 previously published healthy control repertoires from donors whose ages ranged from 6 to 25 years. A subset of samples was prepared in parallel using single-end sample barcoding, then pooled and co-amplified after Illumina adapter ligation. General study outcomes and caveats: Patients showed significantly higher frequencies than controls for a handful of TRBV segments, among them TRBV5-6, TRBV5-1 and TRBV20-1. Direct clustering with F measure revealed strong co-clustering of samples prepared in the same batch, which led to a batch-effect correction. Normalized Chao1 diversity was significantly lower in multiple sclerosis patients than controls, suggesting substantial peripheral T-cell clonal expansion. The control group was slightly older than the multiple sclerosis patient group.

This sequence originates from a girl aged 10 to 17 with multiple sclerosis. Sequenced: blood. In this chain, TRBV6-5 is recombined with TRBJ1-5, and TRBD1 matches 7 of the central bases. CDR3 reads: CASRAQGFQPQHF. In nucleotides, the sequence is TGTGCCAGCAGGGCACAGGGGTTTCAGCCCCAGCATTTT.